The clone carrying this T cell receptor (beta chain) is deemed medium-sized. Its antigen is not identified. Memory CD4+ cells were defined as CD4+CD45RO+CD25-. The V segment lost 4 bases and the J segment 2 bases; nucleotides outside the gene matches: 5. This CDR3 contains 14 residues. In germline, CDR1 is LGHNA, CDR2 YNFKEQ. TCRdb recomputed calls from the 5' RACE reads with MiXCR, one row per CDR3 protein. The table shows fewer than 40,000 distinct CDR3 sequences, with roughly a quarter occurring only once. Whole-study results and caveats: In terms of TCR gene usage, tumor memory CD4+ T cells clustered together with blood and lymph node memory CD4+ cells, as well as with lymph node naive CD4+ cells.

This sequence joins TRBV4-2 and TRBJ2-7, with 7 nucleotides matching TRBD2. The source is a female donor with breast cancer. Sequenced sample: memory CD4+ T cells sorted from blood. Specified subset: memory CD4+ T cells, CD4+CD45RO+CD25-. The CDR3 DNA sequence: TGTGCCAGCAGCCCATCAGCGGGAACCTACGAGCAGTACTTC. Its protein is CASSPSAGTYEQYF.